These 29 T cell receptor beta chains share one sample of origin, sequenced in a study of blood T cell repertoires in COVID-19. Produced via immunoSEQ multiplex PCR; TCRdb's table is partial and in-frame only. The table shows about 160,000 clones, with around 82% occurring only once. Material for sequencing was peripheral blood. The receptors here all came from a woman at least 80 years old with active or convalescent COVID-19.

This clone was detected once. V is TRBV7-3 and J is TRBJ2-3; TRBD2 agrees at 10 bases. Germline V lookup: CDR1 SGHTA, CDR2 FQGTGA. CDR3 length: 15 amino acids. V shed 2 bases and J 6 bases; nucleotides not matched to a gene: 5. The CDR3 here is CASSLLAGAWDTQYF. The CDR3 DNA reads as TGTGCCAGCAGCTTACTAGCGGGAGCTTGGGATACGCAGTATTTT.

CDR3 amino acids: CASSVRERRQGGLGSGNTIYF. The CDR3 nucleotides read TGTGCCAGCAGCGTGAGGGAGCGGAGACAGGGTGGACTCGGCTCTGGAAACACCATATATTTT. This chain links TRBV9 with TRBJ1-3; 7 nucleotides align to TRBD1. The CDR3 runs to 21 residues. CDR1 and CDR2 (germline): SGDLS, YYNGEE. Germline trimming cut 2 bases from V and 0 bases from J; bases unmatched to any gene: 20.

The rearrangement links TRBV18 to TRBJ1-6; D remains ambiguous. Germline V lookup: CDR1 KGHSH, CDR2 LQKENI. The CDR3 extends over 15 amino acids. Deletions cut 6 bases from V and 8 bases from J, with 17 bases between. This CDR3 reads CASSQDYSEDSPLHF. The CDR3 DNA is TGTGCCAGCTCTCAAGACTACTCGGAGGATTCACCCCTCCACTTT.

This clone occurred once. This chain connects TRBV7-9 to TRBJ2-3; D possibly corresponds to TRBD2 (6 bases). This CDR3 is 15 amino acids long. Trimming took off 2 bases at V and 0 bases at J, with 9 bases between the two ends. Germline assignment: CDR1 SEHNR and CDR2 FQNEAQ (reference sequence). In DNA form, the CDR3 reads TGTGCCAGCAGCTTAAACAGCGGGAGCACAGATACGCAGTATTTT. This codes for CASSLNSGSTDTQYF.

The CDR3 nucleotides read TGTGCCAGCAGCGTGTCGGGGGGGGATCAGCCCCAGCATTTT. Residues: CASSVSGGDQPQHF. The V gene is TRBV9, the J gene TRBJ1-5, with a weak D call TRBD1 (5 bases). The CDR3 has 14 amino acids. V was clipped by 2 bases and J by 5 bases, with 11 bases between them. Germline V gene lookup returns CDR1 SGDLS and CDR2 YYNGEE.

This clone was observed once. This chain connects TRBV4-1 to TRBJ2-4, with D maybe TRBD1 (6 bases). The germline V gene has CDR1 MGHRA and CDR2 YSYEKL. The CDR3 is 15 amino acids. The V and J ends lost 0 bases and 6 bases respectively, with 12 bases between them. CDR3: CASSQDPGERNIQYF. Here the CDR3 DNA reads TGCGCCAGCAGCCAAGATCCAGGGGAGCGAAACATTCAGTACTTC.

This chain connects TRBV4-1 to TRBJ2-3, with 8 bases aligning to TRBD2. Germline V gives CDR1 MGHRA, CDR2 YSYEKL. This CDR3 has 15 residues. V was clipped by 2 bases and J by 3 bases; unmatched bases: 4. The CDR3 DNA follows: TGCGCCAGCAGCCAATCCAGCGGGAGAACAGATACGCAGTATTTT. It translates to CASSQSSGRTDTQYF.

The chain joins TRBV28 to TRBJ1-6, with D possibly TRBD1 on 6 matching bases. Trimming took 4 bases from V and 7 from J, leaving 14 bases between them. The germline V gene encodes CDR1 MDHEN and CDR2 SYDVKM. This CDR3 contains 15 residues. The CDR3 is CASSSTGYGNSPLHF. The DNA of the CDR3 is TGTGCCAGCAGTTCAACAGGGTATGGCAATTCACCCCTCCACTTT.

The chain uses TRBV12-3 or TRBV12-4 and TRBJ1-1; possibly TRBD1 for D (5 bases). CDR3 length: 13 amino acids. Between the trimmed V and J ends, which lost 3 bases and 10 bases, there was a span of 15 bases. This chain's CDR3 is CASSFNRFGSAFF. Written as DNA, the CDR3 is TGTGCCAGCAGTTTCAACAGGTTTGGGTCAGCTTTCTTT.

The CDR3 loop reads CAISTAGGYNSPLHF. In DNA form, the CDR3 reads TGTGCCATCAGCACTGCAGGGGGGTATAATTCACCCCTCCACTTT. The chain has TRBV10-3 and TRBJ1-6, with 7 bases identical to TRBD1. With 6 bases clipped from V and 4 bases from J, the junction kept 6 bases outside the gene matches. Germline CDR1 and CDR2: ENHRY and SYGVKD. This CDR3 is 15 amino acids long.

The V gene is TRBV7-9, the J gene TRBJ2-1; TRBD2 aligns across 11 bases. Germline CDR1 is SEHNR and CDR2 is FQNEAQ (reference sequence). The CDR3 runs 15 residues. The trim removed 5 bases at V and 3 bases at J, leaving 3 bases unmatched. The CDR3 here is CASSLGLAGYNEQFF. Written as DNA, the CDR3 is TGTGCCAGCAGCCTTGGACTAGCGGGCTACAATGAGCAGTTCTTC.

This chain joins TRBV9 and TRBJ2-7; a possible D gene is TRBD1 (6 bases). CDR1 and CDR2 (germline): SGDLS, YYNGEE. This CDR3 region has 14 residues. V shed 1 base and J shed 3 bases, with 11 bases lying between them. The CDR3, as DNA: TGTGCCAGCAGCGTATTGGGACACAGCTACGAGCAGTACTTC. Translating gives CASSVLGHSYEQYF.

The chain carries TRBV5-4 and TRBJ1-3; TRBD1 is a possible D gene (6 bases). V was trimmed by 4 bases and J by 0 bases, leaving 17 bases between them. Germline CDR1 SGHNT, CDR2 YYREEE (reference sequence). The CDR3 contains 17 residues. The CDR3 bases are TGTGCCAGCAGCGAGGAACCGGGACATCGCTCTGGAAACACCATATATTTT. As protein: CASSEEPGHRSGNTIYF.

This sequence joins TRBV2 and TRBJ2-7, with 7 nucleotides matching TRBD1. There are 13 residues in the CDR3. The germline V gene encodes CDR1 SNHLY and CDR2 FYNNEI. J lost 6 bases, V lost 5 bases, and 7 bases had no gene match. The CDR3 is CASSPNRQGEQYF. CDR3 nucleotides: TGTGCCAGCAGTCCCAATAGACAGGGCGAGCAGTACTTC.

The genes are TRBV10-3 and TRBJ1-5, with 9 bases aligning to TRBD1. Germline V gives CDR1 ENHRY, CDR2 SYGVKD. Germline trimming cut 5 bases from V and 5 bases from J; bases unmatched to any gene: 1. The CDR3 contains 13 residues. The CDR3 region is CAISRDRDQPQHF. Here the CDR3 DNA reads TGTGCCATCAGTCGGGACAGGGATCAGCCCCAGCATTTT.

The rearrangement joins TRBV11-2 to TRBJ2-5; D perhaps matches TRBD1 (6 bases). Trimming cost V 2 bases and J 5 bases, with 15 bases left between them. In germline, CDR1 is SGHAT, CDR2 FQNNGV. The CDR3 has 15 residues. The DNA of the CDR3 is TGTGCCAGCAGCTTACAACAGGGCGGTGGGGAGACCCAGTACTTC. This translates into CASSLQQGGGETQYF.

V usage is TRBV7-3 and J usage is TRBJ1-1, with D possibly matching TRBD1 (6 bases). CDR1 is SGHTA, CDR2 FQGTGA, per germline. CDR3 size: 15 residues. V lost 1 base to trimming and J lost 6 bases, with 15 bases between them. The CDR3 loop reads CASSLMGADGAEAFF. The CDR3 nucleotides are TGTGCCAGCAGCTTAATGGGGGCCGACGGGGCTGAAGCTTTCTTT.

The genes are TRBV21-1 and TRBJ1-2; the table's D call of TRBD1 was not tested on the DNA. TRBV21-1 has pseudogene status. CDR3 length: 16 amino acids. The DNA of the CDR3 is TGTGCCAGCAGCATAACATGGGACAGGAATAGCTATGGCTACACCTTC. Translated: CASSITWDRNSYGYTF.

This clone was counted only a few times. This chain uses TRBV7-8 with TRBJ1-6, with D uncertain. Germline V CDR1 and CDR2: SGHVS, FQNEAQ. This CDR3 contains 18 residues. Trimming stripped 1 base from V and 7 bases from J, with 20 bases between. The CDR3 region is CASSLGRRPRPGNSPLHF. The CDR3 DNA is TGTGCCAGCAGCTTAGGGAGACGGCCGCGACCTGGGAATTCACCCCTCCACTTT.

V gene TRBV7-8 combines with J gene TRBJ1-1; a possible D gene is TRBD1 (6 bases). CDR1 and CDR2 from the germline V gene are SGHVS and FQNEAQ. The CDR3 runs 16 residues. Between the trimmed V and J ends, which lost 5 bases and 4 bases, there was a span of 20 bases. The CDR3 coding sequence is TGTGCCAGCAGCCCGAGTGAGGTTCTAGGGGGCACTGAAGCTTTCTTT. Translating gives CASSPSEVLGGTEAFF.

The V call is TRBV28, the J call TRBJ1-1; D is uncertain. Germline CDR1 reads MDHEN; CDR2 reads SYDVKM. The CDR3 loop spans 12 amino acids. Trimming removed 7 bases from V and 11 bases from J, with 17 bases in between. CDR3 sequence reads: CASTAGSQRAFF. The CDR3 DNA sequence: TGTGCCAGCACCGCGGGCAGCCAGCGGGCTTTCTTT.

Here the CDR3 DNA reads TGTGCCAGTAGTCCCTGGACTAGCGGGAGCTCCTACGAGCAGTACTTC. It is translated as CASSPWTSGSSYEQYF. This sequence joins TRBV19 and TRBJ2-7; 13 nucleotides align to TRBD2. Germline CDR1 and CDR2: LNHDA and SQIVND (reference sequence). V trimming: 5 bases; J trimming: 0 bases; junction bases outside the gene matches: 4. CDR3 length: 16 residues.

The sample holds a few counts of this clone. V is TRBV6-6 and J is TRBJ2-5; 10 nucleotides line up with TRBD1. J gave up 5 bases and V 3 bases, and 6 bases lay outside the gene matches. This CDR3 comprises 15 residues. CDR1 and CDR2 from the germline V gene are MNHNY and SVGAGI (reference sequence). CDR3 loop: CASSYVGQGSETQYF. CDR3 DNA sequence: TGTGCCAGCAGTTATGTGGGACAGGGGAGCGAGACCCAGTACTTC.

This clone appeared a few times. This chain joins TRBV9 and TRBJ2-5, with 8 bases fitting TRBD1. After removal of 5 bases from V and 1 base from J, the junction contained 10 bases not matched to a gene. This CDR3 spans 16 amino acids. Germline CDR1 and CDR2: SGDLS and YYNGEE. CDR3 region: CASSKETGEFQETQYF. As DNA, the CDR3 is TGTGCCAGCAGTAAAGAGACAGGGGAATTCCAAGAGACCCAGTACTTC.

This clone appeared a single time. The CDR3 reads CASSAGTGGYGYTF. Written as DNA, the CDR3 is TGCGCCAGCAGCGCAGGGACAGGGGGATATGGCTACACCTTC. The chain carries TRBV5-1 and TRBJ1-2, with 11 bases fitting TRBD1. Germline CDR1 and CDR2: SGHRS and YFSETQ. V lost 4 bases and J lost 5; bases outside the gene matches: 4. This CDR3 is built from 14 residues.

This chain uses TRBV28 with TRBJ1-5; possible D gene TRBD1, 5 bases. This CDR3 is built from 17 residues. Germline V gene sequence: CDR1 MDHEN, CDR2 SYDVKM. V lost 2 bases to trimming and J lost 0 bases, with 14 bases between them. This CDR3 reads CASSLPGHHDSNQPQHF. The CDR3 bases are TGTGCCAGCAGTTTACCCGGACATCATGATAGCAATCAGCCCCAGCATTTT.

The V gene is TRBV28, the J gene TRBJ1-1; TRBD1 matches at 8 bases. Per germline, CDR1 MDHEN and CDR2 SYDVKM. The CDR3 is 14 amino acids. After removal of 5 bases from V and 3 bases from J, the junction contained 5 bases not matched to a gene. This CDR3 is CASSKDRADTEAFF. The CDR3, as DNA: TGTGCCAGCAGTAAGGACAGGGCGGACACTGAAGCTTTCTTT.

V usage is TRBV2 and J usage is TRBJ1-6; 9 positions agree with TRBD1. CDR1 and CDR2 (germline): SNHLY, FYNNEI. The junction had 6 bases not matched to a gene; V was cut back by 7 bases and J by 5 bases. CDR3 length: 15 residues. The CDR3 is CASNLDRGHNSPLHF. The CDR3 DNA reads TGTGCCAGCAATTTGGACAGGGGCCATAATTCACCCCTCCACTTT.

The chain links TRBV29-1 to TRBJ2-7, with D perhaps matching TRBD2 (5 bases). The CDR3 is 15 residues long. Per germline, CDR1 SQVTM and CDR2 ANQGSEA. V lost 6 bases to trimming and J lost 2 bases, with 20 bases between them. The CDR3 coding sequence is TGCAGCGTCACGGTTGGGGTCCAGGAGGCCTACGAGCAGTACTTC. It codes for CSVTVGVQEAYEQYF.